This TCR beta chain was found in a study of blood T cell repertoires in COVID-19. Study information: Samples representing acute and convalescent COVID-19 were sourced from the United States, Italy and Spain. From T cells, B-cell-depleted T cells, or PBMCs came the material, which was cDNA or gDNA.

Original handling: Amplification of reference gene primers was used by the study to estimate nucleated cell counts. The assay was immunoSEQ multiplex PCR, and TCRdb's table has in-frame clones only and misses some. The V and J calls and the clone size are those of that table, but D and trimming were determined from the DNA. This table has under 200,000 clones, around 80% appearing once. CDR3 length equals 15 residues. Trimming cost V 7 bases and J 0 bases, with 15 bases left between them. Germline V CDR1 and CDR2: MNHEY, SVGAGI. Sequencing input: peripheral blood. The chain links TRBV6-5 to TRBJ1-2; D is uncertain. The origin of this receptor is a man between 65 and 79 years old with active or convalescent COVID-19. Written as DNA, the CDR3 is TGTGCCAGCAATCGGGTAATTCAAGCTAACTATGGCTACACCTTC. Amino acid sequence: CASNRVIQANYGYTF.